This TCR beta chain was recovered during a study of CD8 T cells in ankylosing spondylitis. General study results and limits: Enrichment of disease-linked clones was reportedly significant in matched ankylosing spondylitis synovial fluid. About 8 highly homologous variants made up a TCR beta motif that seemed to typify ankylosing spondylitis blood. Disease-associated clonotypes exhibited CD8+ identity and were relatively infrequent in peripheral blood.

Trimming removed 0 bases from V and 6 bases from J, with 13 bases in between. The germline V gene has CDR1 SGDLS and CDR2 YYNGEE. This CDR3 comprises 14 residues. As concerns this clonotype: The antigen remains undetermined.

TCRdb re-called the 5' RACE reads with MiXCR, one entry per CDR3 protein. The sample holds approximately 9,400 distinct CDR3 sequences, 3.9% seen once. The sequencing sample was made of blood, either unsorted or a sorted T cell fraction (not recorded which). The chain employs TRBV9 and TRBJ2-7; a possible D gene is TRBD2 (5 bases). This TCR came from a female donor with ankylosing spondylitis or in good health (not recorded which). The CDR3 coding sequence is TGTGCCAGCAGCGTAGTTTGGGGAGAGGGCGAGCAGTACTTC. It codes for CASSVVWGEGEQYF.